The text below deals with one T cell receptor beta chain. The target antigen is unknown. This entry comes from a study of beta chain features in type 1 diabetes. V lost 7 bases and J lost 7; bases outside the gene matches: 13. The CDR3 is made up of 16 amino acids. Germline V gene data show CDR1 as SGHRS and CDR2 as YFSETQ. The study reverse transcribed the entire isolated RNA, so it sequenced expressed TCRB transcripts. The data were produced by immunoSEQ multiplex PCR, yet TCRdb's version contains in-frame clones alone and is incomplete. Among tens of thousands of clones listed, roughly 60% were seen once. Regarding the study as a whole: TCRB CDR3 length was moderately but significantly reduced in all four CD4+ subsets of Type 1 diabetes patients.

CD4+ naive, central memory, regulatory and stem cell-like memory cells were sorted via CD45RO/CCR7/CD25/CD127/CD95/CD27. Once sorted, every population was more than 98% pure. The sample was Tregs from blood. This receptor was identified in a woman under 30 in good health. The chain links TRBV5-1 to TRBJ2-1; 11 bases align to TRBD2. CDR3 loop: CASRLIAGGFWNEQFF. The CDR3 bases are TGCGCCAGCCGCCTAATAGCGGGGGGGTTTTGGAATGAGCAGTTCTTC. The variable domain in full, with the rest retrieved from reference TRBV5-1 and TRBJ2-1, is KAGVTQTPRYLIKTRGQQVTLSCSPISGHRSVSWYQQTPGQGLQFLFEYFSETQRNKGNFPGRFSGRQFSNSRSEMNVSTLELGDSALYLCASRLIAGGFWNEQFFGPGTRLTVL.